This paragraph reports one T cell receptor beta chain. Clones were sequenced by immunoSEQ multiplex PCR, and TCRdb holds only the in-frame ones, with some missing. The sample has around 150,000 clones; around nine tenths are singletons. The data stem from a study of control samples from healthy donors and cancer patients. This CDR3 is 15 amino acids long. The trim removed 4 bases at V and 6 bases at J, leaving 7 bases unmatched. Germline V lookup: CDR1 SGHRS, CDR2 YFSETQ. The chain has TRBV5-1 and TRBJ1-6; 7 bases are a match to TRBD1. What was sequenced was blood. This TCR was sampled from a man aged 25-45 years in good health. As DNA, the CDR3 is TGCGCCAGCAGCCGGAGGACAGGAGGTAATTCACCCCTCCACTTT. Protein: CASSRRTGGNSPLHF.